The sequence of this TCR beta chain was determined in a study of T cells in localized non-small cell lung cancer. General study findings and limits: Median around 60 top-100 tumor clones were shared with paired adjacent lung. Investigators sequenced only a single tumor region, leaving heterogeneity possible.

This clone appeared once. Its antigen is not known. The length of the CDR3 is 17 residues. J lost 3 bases, V lost 1 base, and 8 bases had no gene match. Germline V gene sequence: CDR1 SGHTA, CDR2 FQGTGA. TCRdb keeps only in-frame clones here, not all; method: immunoSEQ multiplex PCR. The repertoire holds around 130,000 clones, with roughly 90% as singletons. Source: peripheral blood, taken before any cancer treatment. V gene TRBV7-3 combines with J gene TRBJ2-1, with TRBD2 identical over 8 bases. This receptor was obtained from a female donor of 60 years or more with stage I lung adenocarcinoma. This CDR3 reads CASSLNWRTSGYNEQFF. The DNA of the CDR3 is TGTGCCAGCAGCTTAAATTGGAGAACTAGCGGCTACAATGAGCAGTTCTTC.